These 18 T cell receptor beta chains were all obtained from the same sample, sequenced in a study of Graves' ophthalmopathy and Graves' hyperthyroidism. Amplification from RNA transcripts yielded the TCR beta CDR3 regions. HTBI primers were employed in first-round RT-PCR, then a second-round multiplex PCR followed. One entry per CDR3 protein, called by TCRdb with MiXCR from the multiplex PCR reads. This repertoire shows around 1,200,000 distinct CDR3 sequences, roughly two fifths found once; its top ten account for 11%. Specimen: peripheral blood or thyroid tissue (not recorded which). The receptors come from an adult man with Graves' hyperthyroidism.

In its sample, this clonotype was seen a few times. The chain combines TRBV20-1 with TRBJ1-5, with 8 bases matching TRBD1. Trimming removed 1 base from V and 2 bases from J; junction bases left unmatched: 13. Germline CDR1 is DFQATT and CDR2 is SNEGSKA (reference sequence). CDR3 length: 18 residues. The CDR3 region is CSARVYDWTGQGNQPQHF. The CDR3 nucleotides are TGCAGTGCTAGAGTTTACGATTGGACAGGGCAAGGCAATCAGCCCCAGCATTTT.

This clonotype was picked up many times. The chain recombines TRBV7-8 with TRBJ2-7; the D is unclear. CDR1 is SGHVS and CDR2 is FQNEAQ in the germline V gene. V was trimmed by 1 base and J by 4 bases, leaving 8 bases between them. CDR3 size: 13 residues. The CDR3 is CASSLVPGYEQYF. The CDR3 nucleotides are TGTGCCAGCAGCTTAGTTCCGGGTTACGAGCAGTACTTC.

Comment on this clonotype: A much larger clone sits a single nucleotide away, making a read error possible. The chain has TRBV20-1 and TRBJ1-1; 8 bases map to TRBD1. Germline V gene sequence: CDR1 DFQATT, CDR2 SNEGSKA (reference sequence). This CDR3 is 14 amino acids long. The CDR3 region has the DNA TGCAGTGCGACCTTTCAGGGGGCCGGCACTGAAGCTTACTTT. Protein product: CSATFQGAGTEAYF.

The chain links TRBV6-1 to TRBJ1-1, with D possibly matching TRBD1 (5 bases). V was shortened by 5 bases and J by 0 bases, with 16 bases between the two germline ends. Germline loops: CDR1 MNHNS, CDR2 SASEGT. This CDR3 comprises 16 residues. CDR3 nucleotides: TGTGCCAGCAGTCCCGCGGTCGGGGCTGTGAACACTGAAGCTTTCTTT. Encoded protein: CASSPAVGAVNTEAFF.

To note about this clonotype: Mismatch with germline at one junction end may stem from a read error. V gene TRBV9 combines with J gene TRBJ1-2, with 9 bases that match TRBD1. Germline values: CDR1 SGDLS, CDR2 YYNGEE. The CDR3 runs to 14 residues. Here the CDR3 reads CACSAPQGARGYTF. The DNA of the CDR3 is TGTGCCTGCAGCGCGCCACAGGGGGCGCGTGGCTACACCTTC.

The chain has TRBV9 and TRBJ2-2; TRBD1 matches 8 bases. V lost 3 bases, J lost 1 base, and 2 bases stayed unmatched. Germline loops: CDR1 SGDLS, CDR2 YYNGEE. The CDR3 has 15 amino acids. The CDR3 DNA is TGTGCCAGCAGCGCGGACAGGGTGAACACCGGGGAGCTGTTTTTT. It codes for CASSADRVNTGELFF.

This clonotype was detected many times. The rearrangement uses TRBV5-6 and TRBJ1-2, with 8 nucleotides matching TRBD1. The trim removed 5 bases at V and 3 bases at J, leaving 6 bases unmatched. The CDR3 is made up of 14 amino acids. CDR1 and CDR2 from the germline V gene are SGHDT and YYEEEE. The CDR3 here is CASRPGTGHYGYTF. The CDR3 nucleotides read TGTGCCAGCAGGCCCGGGACAGGCCACTATGGCTACACCTTC.

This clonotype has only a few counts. CDR3 sequence: CASSQVGTRANTEAFF. CDR3 coding DNA: TGCGCCAGCAGCCAAGTCGGGACACGGGCGAACACTGAAGCTTTCTTT. The gene calls are TRBV4-1 and TRBJ1-1; a possible D gene is TRBD1 (6 bases). V lost 1 base to trimming and J lost 1 base, with 13 bases between them. The CDR3 has 16 residues. Germline V gives CDR1 MGHRA, CDR2 YSYEKL.

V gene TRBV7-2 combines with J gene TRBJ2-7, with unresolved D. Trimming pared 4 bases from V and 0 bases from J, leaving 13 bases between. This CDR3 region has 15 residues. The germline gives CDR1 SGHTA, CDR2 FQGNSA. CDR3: CASSSPERSSYEQYF. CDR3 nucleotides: TGTGCCAGCAGCTCCCCTGAGAGGAGCTCCTACGAGCAGTACTTC.

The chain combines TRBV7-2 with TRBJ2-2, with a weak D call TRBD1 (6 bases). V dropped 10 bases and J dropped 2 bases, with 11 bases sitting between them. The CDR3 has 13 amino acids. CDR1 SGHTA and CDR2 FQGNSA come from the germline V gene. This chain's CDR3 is CATRDTNTGELFF. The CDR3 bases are TGTGCCACCAGGGACACCAACACCGGGGAGCTGTTTTTT. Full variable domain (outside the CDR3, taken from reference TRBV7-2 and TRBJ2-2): GAGVSQSPSNKVTEKGKDVELRCDPISGHTALYWYRQSLGQGLEFLIYFQGNSAPDKSGLPSDRFSAERTGGSVSTLTIQRTQQEDSAVYLCATRDTNTGELFFGEGSRLTVL.

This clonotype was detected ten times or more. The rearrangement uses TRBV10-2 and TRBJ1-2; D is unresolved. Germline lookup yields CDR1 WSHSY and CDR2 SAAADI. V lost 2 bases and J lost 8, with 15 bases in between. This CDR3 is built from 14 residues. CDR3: CASSEIRGGRGYTF. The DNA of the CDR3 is TGCGCCAGCAGTGAGATCCGGGGAGGGCGAGGCTACACCTTC.

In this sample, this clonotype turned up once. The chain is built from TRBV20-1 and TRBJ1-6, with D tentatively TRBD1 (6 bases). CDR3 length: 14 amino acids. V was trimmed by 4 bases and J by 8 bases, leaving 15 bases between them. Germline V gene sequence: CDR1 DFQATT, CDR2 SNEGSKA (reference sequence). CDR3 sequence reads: CSATPDSYYSPLHF. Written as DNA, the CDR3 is TGCAGTGCTACCCCGGACAGTTACTATTCACCCCTCCACTTT.

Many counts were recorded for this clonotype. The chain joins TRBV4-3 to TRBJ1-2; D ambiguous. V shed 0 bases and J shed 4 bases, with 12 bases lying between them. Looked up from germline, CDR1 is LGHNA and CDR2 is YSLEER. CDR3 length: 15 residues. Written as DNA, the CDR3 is TGCGCCAGCAGCCAAGATCCAGGTGTCGTCTATGGCTACACCTTC. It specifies CASSQDPGVVYGYTF.

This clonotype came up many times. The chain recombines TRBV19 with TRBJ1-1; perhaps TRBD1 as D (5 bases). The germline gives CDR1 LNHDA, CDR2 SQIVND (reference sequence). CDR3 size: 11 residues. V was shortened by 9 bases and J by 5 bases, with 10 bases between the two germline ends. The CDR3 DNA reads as TGTGCCAGCAGGGTGCGGACTGAAGCTTTCTTT. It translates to CASRVRTEAFF.

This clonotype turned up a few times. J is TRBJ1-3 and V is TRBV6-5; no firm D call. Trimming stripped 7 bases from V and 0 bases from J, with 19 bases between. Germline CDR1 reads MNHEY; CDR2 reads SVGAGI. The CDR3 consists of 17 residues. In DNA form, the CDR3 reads TGTGCCAGCACCTCGCAACTGACGGGAGGCTCTGGAAACACCATATATTTT. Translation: CASTSQLTGGSGNTIYF.

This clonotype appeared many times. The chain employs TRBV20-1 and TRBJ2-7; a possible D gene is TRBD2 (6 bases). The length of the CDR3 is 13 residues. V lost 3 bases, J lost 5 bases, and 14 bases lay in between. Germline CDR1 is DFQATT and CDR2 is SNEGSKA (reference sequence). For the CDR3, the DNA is TGCAGTGCTAGGTCGGGGGTTGTCGACGAGCAGTACTTC. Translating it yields CSARSGVVDEQYF.

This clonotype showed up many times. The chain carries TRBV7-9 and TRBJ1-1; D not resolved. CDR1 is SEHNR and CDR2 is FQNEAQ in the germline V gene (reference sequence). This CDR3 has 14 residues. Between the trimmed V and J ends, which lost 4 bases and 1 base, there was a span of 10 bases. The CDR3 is CASSSPGRNTEAFF. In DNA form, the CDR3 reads TGTGCCAGCAGCTCCCCCGGGAGGAACACTGAAGCTTTCTTT.

The chain's CDR3 is CASSWLAEGGQDQYF. CDR3 coding DNA: TGCGCCAGCAGCTGGCTAGCGGAGGGGGGTCAGGACCAGTACTTC. The V gene is TRBV5-1, the J gene TRBJ2-5; tentative D call: TRBD2 (7 bases). This CDR3 is 15 amino acids long. The V end lost 3 bases, the J end lost 10 bases, and 22 bases lay between the germline ends. The V gene's germline CDR1 is SGHRS and CDR2 YFSETQ.